A selection of T cell receptor beta chains follows, all from one sample in a study of CD4+ T cells in melanoma. Only in-frame clones appear in the TCRdb table, and some are missing; sequencing was by immunoSEQ multiplex PCR. The sample contains 40,000 to 50,000 clones, 89% of which appear only once. The sample consisted of peripheral blood. Every receptor here comes from a human donor with melanoma. The CDR3 runs from the conserved cysteine through the conserved F or W. D genes are given only for firm matches. The size of a clone is reported for some rows only, either as once, few or many, or as a class for expanded clones.

j_gene,d_gene,abundance,v_gene,len,CDR3nt,CDR3aa
TRBJ1-2,-,once,TRBV19,15,TGTGCCAGTAGTACTTTACAGGGATCTAACTATGGCTACACCTTC,CASSTLQGSNYGYTF
TRBJ1-2,-,-,TRBV4-2,15,TGTGCCAGCCGGGGTTATAGGGTTCCAAACTATGGCTACACCTTC,CASRGYRVPNYGYTF
TRBJ2-3,TRBD2,-,TRBV5-6,15,TGTGCCAGCAGCCCCAGACTAGCGGGGCCAGATACGCAGTATTTT,CASSPRLAGPDTQYF
TRBJ2-1,-,-,TRBV18,17,TGTGCCAGCTCACCACCGACGGGGGCGACAACGGATAGTGAGCAGTTCTTC,CASSPPTGATTDSEQFF
TRBJ1-5,-,few,TRBV7-2,15,TGTGCCAGCAGCTTTGGGGACTATAGCAATCAGCCCCAGCATTTT,CASSFGDYSNQPQHF
TRBJ2-7,-,-,TRBV28,14,TGTGCCAGCAGTTTAGAGCAGGGCCCCAACGAGCAGTACTTC,CASSLEQGPNEQYF
TRBJ1-2,-,-,TRBV5-8,15,TGTGCCAGCAGCTCCTCCTTTGGCCTAAGTGGTGGCTACACCTTC,CASSSSFGLSGGYTF
TRBJ1-1,-,-,TRBV19,16,TGTGCCAGTAGTAGGCCGGTACAGGGAACGAACACTGAAGCTTTCTTT,CASSRPVQGTNTEAFF
TRBJ1-2,TRBD1,few,TRBV19,14,TGTGCCAGTAGCACCGACAGGGGGTTGTCTGGCTACACCTTC,CASSTDRGLSGYTF
TRBJ2-3,-,-,TRBV5-1,15,TGCGCCAGCAGTCGTACTAGCACAAGCACAGATACGCAGTATTTT,CASSRTSTSTDTQYF
TRBJ2-6,-,-,TRBV7-9,14,TGTGCCAGCACCATAGGCTCTGGGGCCAACGTCCTGACTTTC,CASTIGSGANVLTF
TRBJ2-2,-,-,TRBV19,15,TGTGCCAGTAGTATGGGAGTTGGGGTCGGCGGGGAGCTGTTTTTT,CASSMGVGVGGELFF
TRBJ2-3,-,-,TRBV27,15,TGTGCCAGCAGTTCATGGCTAGCCTCCATCGATACGCAGTATTTT,CASSSWLASIDTQYF
TRBJ2-1,-,once,TRBV12-2,14,TGTGCAAGTCGCTTAGAGTCGGAGGATTATGAGCAGTTCTTC,CASRLESEDYEQFF
TRBJ1-1,-,-,TRBV19,18,TGTGCCAGTAGTATCCCGGGGGCCGTTATGAGCATGAACACTGAAGCTTTCTTT,CASSIPGAVMSMNTEAFF
TRBJ1-3,-,-,TRBV9,15,TGTGCCAGCAGCGTAGTACAGGCGGCTGGAAACACCATATATTTT,CASSVVQAAGNTIYF
TRBJ2-3,TRBD2,-,TRBV18,16,TGTGCCAGCTCAACCGGGACTAGCGGGGGGCCAGATACGCAGTATTTT,CASSTGTSGGPDTQYF
TRBJ2-1,-,-,TRBV29-1,16,TGCAGCGTTGTTTGGTCAGATGAGAGCTCCTACAATGAGCAGTTCTTC,CSVVWSDESSYNEQFF
TRBJ2-1,-,-,TRBV9,15,TGTGCTAGCAGCGCGTTAGGGGACTCCTCTAATGAGCAGTTCTTC,CASSALGDSSNEQFF
TRBJ2-7,-,-,TRBV4-1,16,TGCGCCAGCAGTAACATCCGCCAGAGGGGGGGGTTTGAGCAGTACTTC,CASSNIRQRGGFEQYF
TRBJ1-4,TRBD1,few,TRBV28,15,TGTGCCAGCAGCCAGACAGGGGTTACTAATGAAAAACTGTTTTTT,CASSQTGVTNEKLFF
TRBJ2-6,-,-,TRBV2,15,TGTGCCAGCAGGGTACAGCCCTCTGGGGCCAACGTCCTGACTTTC,CASRVQPSGANVLTF
TRBJ2-4,-,-,TRBV6-1,17,TGTGCCAGCAGTGAAGGTTCAGGCATGAAGGGCAAAAACATTCAGTACTTC,CASSEGSGMKGKNIQYF
TRBJ1-6,-,-,TRBV7-3,13,TGTGCCAGCAGCCCGCAGGGACGATCACCCCTCCACTTT,CASSPQGRSPLHF
TRBJ1-2,TRBD1,-,TRBV9,14,TGTGCCAGCAGCGCCTCGACAGGGGGCAATGGCTACACCTTC,CASSASTGGNGYTF
TRBJ2-7,TRBD1,-,TRBV7-8,18,TGTGCCAGCAGCTTCCCGGGACAGGGGGCTATTGGGACCTACGAGCAGTACTTC,CASSFPGQGAIGTYEQYF
TRBJ2-5,-,-,TRBV19,14,TGTGCCAGTAGTCCCGAGGCCCCGGGCGAGACCCAGTACTTC,CASSPEAPGETQYF
TRBJ1-1,TRBD1,-,TRBV7-6,14,TGTGCCAGCAGCCCGCTAACAGGGGGCACTGAAGCTTTCTTT,CASSPLTGGTEAFF
TRBJ2-7,TRBD1,-,TRBV5-4,14,TGTGCCAGCAGCCCCAAGGGACAGAGCTACGAGCAGTACTTC,CASSPKGQSYEQYF
TRBJ2-3,TRBD1,-,TRBV10-3,17,TGTGCCATCAGGGGACAGGGCTCCACACGCGGCACAGATACGCAGTATTTT,CAIRGQGSTRGTDTQYF
TRBJ1-1,-,-,TRBV23-1,15,TGCGCCAGCCTTCCGAATGGGGTCGAGAACACTGAAGCTTTCTTT,CASLPNGVENTEAFF
TRBJ2-5,-,-,TRBV30,11,TGTGCCTGGGGACTCCAAGAGACCCAGTACTTC,CAWGLQETQYF
TRBJ1-4,TRBD1,-,TRBV5-1,18,TGCGCCAGCAGCCCAATAGGACAGGGATATGCGACTAATGAAAAACTGTTTTTT,CASSPIGQGYATNEKLFF
TRBJ2-1,-,-,TRBV2,11,TGTGCCAGCACTCGGGGGAATGAGCAGTTCTTC,CASTRGNEQFF
TRBJ2-7,TRBD1,-,TRBV2,12,TGTGCCAGCAGTGATCAGGGGGTCGGGCAGTACTTC,CASSDQGVGQYF
TRBJ2-7,-,once,TRBV6-5,12,TGTGCCAGCAGTTACCCTGGCTACGAGCAGTACTTC,CASSYPGYEQYF
TRBJ2-7,TRBD1,-,TRBV27,15,TGTGCCAGCAGATTTTCCGGGACAGGCACCTACGAGCAGTACTTC,CASRFSGTGTYEQYF
TRBJ1-1,-,-,TRBV5-1,15,TGCGCCAGCAGCACTTTTATGACAGAGGGAACTGAAGCTTTCTTT,CASSTFMTEGTEAFF
TRBJ2-3,TRBD2,once,TRBV5-1,15,TGCGCCAGCAGCTTGGAAGCGGGGATCACAGATACGCAGTATTTT,CASSLEAGITDTQYF
TRBJ1-4,TRBD1,-,TRBV4-1,16,TGCGCCAGCAGCCAAGAGCGTGGGACAGGGAACGAAAAACTGTTTTTT,CASSQERGTGNEKLFF
TRBJ2-1,TRBD1,-,TRBV11-2,17,TGTGCCAGCAGCTTAGGGGGGACAGAGGTCGGCTACAATGAGCAGTTCTTC,CASSLGGTEVGYNEQFF
TRBJ2-3,-,once,TRBV5-5,14,TGTGCCAGCAGCTTGGAGACGGGGAGGGATACGCAGTATTTT,CASSLETGRDTQYF
TRBJ2-3,-,-,TRBV5-1,17,TGCGCCAGCCAAGGGCGGGGGCGCCCCGTGGGCACAGATACGCAGTATTTT,CASQGRGRPVGTDTQYF
TRBJ1-6,-,-,TRBV6-1,15,TGTGCCAGCAGTGAAGGTGGAGGGGGGCGCCCGGCCCTCCACTTT,CASSEGGGGRPALHF
TRBJ2-7,TRBD1,-,TRBV6-5,13,TGTGCCAGCAGCCGGGACAGGAGCATGGAGCAGTACTTC,CASSRDRSMEQYF
TRBJ1-1,-,-,TRBV6-6,13,TGTGCCAGCACGGAGTGGAGGAACACTGAAGCTTTCTTT,CASTEWRNTEAFF
TRBJ2-7,TRBD1,-,TRBV9,15,TGTGCCAGCAGTGCTGGGACAGGGCGCTTCTACGAGCAGTACTTC,CASSAGTGRFYEQYF
TRBJ2-7,-,-,TRBV28,15,TGTGCCAGCAGTTTAAGAAGGGACACCACCTACGAGCAGTACTTC,CASSLRRDTTYEQYF
TRBJ1-2,-,-,TRBV20-1,11,TGCAGTGCTAGAACCCGGGCCATACAGACCTTC,CSARTRAIQTF
TRBJ2-1,-,-,TRBV4-1,17,TGCGCCAGCAGCCCCGACTACTCCAGGGGAGACACAAATGAGCAGTTCTTC,CASSPDYSRGDTNEQFF
TRBJ1-1,-,-,TRBV6-1,14,TGTGCCAGCAGTGTCCCCGTCATGAACACTGAAGCTTTCTTT,CASSVPVMNTEAFF
TRBJ1-4,-,-,TRBV6-1,14,TGTGCCAGCACCGACGCCCTCACAGGGCGAAAACTGTTTTTT,CASTDALTGRKLFF
TRBJ2-3,TRBD2,-,TRBV13,15,TGTGCCAGCAGCTTAGAACGGGGGGGCACAGATACGCAGTATTTT,CASSLERGGTDTQYF
TRBJ2-1,-,-,TRBV9,16,TGTGCCAGCAGCGCACGCTCAGGGAGCTCCTACAATGAGCAGTTCTTC,CASSARSGSSYNEQFF